The 23 T cell receptor beta chains below were found in one sample sequenced in a study of resident and recirculating memory T cells in vitiligo. Data came from immunoSEQ multiplex PCR; TCRdb stores just in-frame clones and leaves some out. The sample has tens of thousands of clones, 91% seen once. The sequenced sample consisted of blood. Receptors originate from a male donor with vitiligo.

This sequence joins TRBV4-1 and TRBJ1-2; D is perhaps TRBD1 (6 bases). The germline gives CDR1 MGHRA, CDR2 YSYEKL. Trimming left V 1 base short and J 7 bases short, with 16 bases between. The CDR3 consists of 15 residues. The CDR3 DNA follows: TGCGCCAGCAGCCAAGGGAGGGGGGGAATGGGTGGCTACACCTTC. It specifies CASSQGRGGMGGYTF.

The gene calls are TRBV6-5 and TRBJ2-1; a possible D gene is TRBD1 (5 bases). This CDR3 is built from 15 residues. Germline values: CDR1 MNHEY, CDR2 SVGAGI. V lost 6 bases and J lost 0, with 12 bases in between. The CDR3 nucleotides are TGTGCCAGCAGATCGGACATAAACTCCTACAATGAGCAGTTCTTC. This encodes CASRSDINSYNEQFF.

The chain has TRBV6-6 and TRBJ1-1, with 7 positions matching TRBD1. The CDR3 sequence is 14 residues long. V dropped 2 bases and J dropped 0; count of bases not matched to a gene: 0. The V gene's germline CDR1 is MNHNY and CDR2 SVGAGI (reference sequence). The CDR3 spells CASSYQGVNTEAFF. CDR3 in DNA: TGTGCCAGCAGTTACCAGGGGGTGAACACTGAAGCTTTCTTT.

V and J are TRBV15 and TRBJ2-2; TRBD2 matches at 11 bases. The CDR3 is 16 amino acids. V dropped 3 bases and J dropped 5; count of bases not matched to a gene: 5. Germline CDR1 reads LNHNV; CDR2 reads YYDKDF (reference sequence). The CDR3 DNA is TGTGCCACCAGCAGGGGGACTAGCGGTTTTACCGGGGAGCTGTTTTTT. This encodes CATSRGTSGFTGELFF. The full variable domain, its missing parts supplied by reference TRBV15 and TRBJ2-2, is DAMVIQNPRYQVTQFGKPVTLSCSQTLNHNVMYWYQQKSSQAPKLLFHYYDKDFNNEADTPDNFQSRRPNTSFCFLDIRSPGLGDTAMYLCATSRGTSGFTGELFFGEGSRLTVL.

The V and J genes are TRBV4-3 and TRBJ1-2, with D maybe TRBD1 (5 bases). The CDR3 has 13 residues. With 6 bases removed from V and 4 bases from J, the gap between germline ends came to 12 bases. Germline values: CDR1 LGHNA, CDR2 YSLEER. CDR3 region: CASSVGGGYGYTF. CDR3 DNA sequence: TGCGCCAGCAGTGTGGGGGGGGGCTATGGCTACACCTTC.

The chain recombines TRBV29-1 with TRBJ1-2; tentative D call: TRBD1 (6 bases). V was trimmed by 4 bases and J by 4 bases, leaving 16 bases between them. The CDR3 extends over 14 amino acids. Germline V gives CDR1 SQVTM, CDR2 ANQGSEA. The CDR3 sequence: CSVANSRQVYGYTF. CDR3 bases: TGCAGCGTTGCCAACTCCCGACAGGTCTATGGCTACACCTTC.

The chain has TRBV5-1 and TRBJ2-7; D call uncertain. The CDR3 covers 15 residues. Per germline, CDR1 SGHRS and CDR2 YFSETQ. Trimming removed 0 bases from V and 4 bases from J, with 14 bases in between. CDR3 sequence (DNA): TGCGCCAGCAGCTTGGAGGAGCCTGGAGCTTACGAGCAGTACTTC. Amino acid sequence: CASSLEEPGAYEQYF.

The V call is TRBV10-3, the J call TRBJ1-1, with unresolved D. Germline-derived CDR1 and CDR2 are ENHRY and SYGVKD. The length of the CDR3 is 13 residues. V lost 7 bases, J lost 0 bases, and 9 bases lay in between. DNA for the CDR3: TGTGCCATCAAAGCCGAAATGAACACTGAAGCTTTCTTT. This encodes CAIKAEMNTEAFF.

The V gene is TRBV7-2, the J gene TRBJ1-4, with D unclear. This CDR3 contains 16 residues. Trimming removed 4 bases from V and 0 bases from J, with 12 bases in between. Looked up from germline, CDR1 is SGHTA and CDR2 is FQGNSA. DNA for the CDR3: TGTGCCAGCAGCTCAAGCGTTTTTGCAACTAATGAAAAACTGTTTTTT. Amino acid sequence: CASSSSVFATNEKLFF.

CDR3 bases: TGTGCCAGCAGCTCTAGACAGGGTGGTGAAAAACTGTTTTTT. Translated: CASSSRQGGEKLFF. This sequence joins TRBV5-4 and TRBJ1-4; 7 nucleotides match TRBD1. Looked up from germline, CDR1 is SGHNT and CDR2 is YYREEE (reference sequence). This CDR3 contains 14 residues. V trimming: 3 bases; J trimming: 7 bases; junction bases outside the gene matches: 6.

The CDR3 nucleotides are TGTGCCACCAGGACAGGGAGCTACGAGCAGTACTTC. Protein: CATRTGSYEQYF. The chain recombines TRBV6-1 with TRBJ2-7, with 8 bases fitting TRBD1. The germline V gene has CDR1 MNHNS and CDR2 SASEGT. CDR3 size: 12 residues. The ends lost 10 bases at V and 3 bases at J; junction bases unmatched: 5.

The chain joins TRBV2 to TRBJ1-2; no clear D gene. CDR1 and CDR2 from the germline V gene are SNHLY and FYNNEI. Trimming removed 4 bases from V and 2 bases from J, with 14 bases in between. The CDR3 runs to 15 residues. CDR3 loop: CASSAAAQVNYGYTF. DNA of the CDR3: TGTGCCAGCAGTGCTGCAGCCCAGGTCAACTATGGCTACACCTTC.

The rearrangement links TRBV6-1 to TRBJ1-1, with D hard to call. Germline V gene lookup returns CDR1 MNHNS and CDR2 SASEGT. Trimming stripped 5 bases from V and 4 bases from J, with 14 bases between. The CDR3 extends over 14 amino acids. The CDR3 DNA reads as TGTGCCAGCAGTCTACAAGACAAGACCACTGAAGCTTTCTTT. As protein: CASSLQDKTTEAFF.

V is TRBV9 and J is TRBJ2-3, with 11 bases fitting TRBD2. Germline-derived CDR1 and CDR2 are SGDLS and YYNGEE. J lost 4 bases, V lost 2 bases, and 9 bases had no gene match. The CDR3 extends over 17 amino acids. In DNA, the CDR3 is TGTGCCAGCAGCGTGTCATTAGCGGGGGGGCACCCAGATACGCAGTATTTT. It codes for CASSVSLAGGHPDTQYF. The whole variable domain, filled in from reference TRBV9 and TRBJ2-3, reads DSGVTQTPKHLITATGQRVTLRCSPRSGDLSVYWYQQSLDQGLQFLIQYYNGEERAKGNILERFSAQQFPDLHSELNLSSLELGDSALYFCASSVSLAGGHPDTQYFGPGTRLTVL.

The table lists this clone with a count of one. This sequence joins TRBV19 and TRBJ1-2; D is undetermined. The CDR3 extends over 15 amino acids. Germline CDR1 is LNHDA and CDR2 is SQIVND (reference sequence). The V gene lost 9 bases and the J gene lost 0 bases, with 17 bases spanning the gap. This CDR3 is CASAEWAGTNYGYTF. CDR3 sequence (DNA): TGTGCCAGCGCTGAATGGGCAGGTACTAACTATGGCTACACCTTC.

This chain links TRBV7-2 with TRBJ2-6, with 7 bases matching TRBD1. The J segment lost 0 bases and the V segment lost 4 bases, leaving 3 bases of the junction unmatched. Looked up from germline, CDR1 is SGHTA and CDR2 is FQGNSA. The CDR3 contains 16 residues. The CDR3 here is CASSYSGGSGANVLTF. The CDR3, as DNA: TGTGCCAGCAGCTACTCAGGGGGCTCTGGGGCCAACGTCCTGACTTTC. The whole variable domain, filled in from reference TRBV7-2 and TRBJ2-6, reads GAGVSQSPSNKVTEKGKDVELRCDPISGHTALYWYRQSLGQGLEFLIYFQGNSAPDKSGLPSDRFSAERTGGSVSTLTIQRTQQEDSAVYLCASSYSGGSGANVLTFGAGSRLTVL.

The chain uses TRBV2 and TRBJ2-2, with 7 bases identical to TRBD1. Germline CDR1 and CDR2: SNHLY and FYNNEI. The CDR3 is 15 amino acids. The junction had 6 bases not matched to a gene; V was cut back by 5 bases and J by 3 bases. The CDR3 DNA reads as TGTGCCAGCAGTCGTACAGGGGATGACACCGGGGAGCTGTTTTTT. Its protein product is CASSRTGDDTGELFF.

The V and J genes are TRBV10-3 and TRBJ1-3; possible D gene TRBD1, 6 bases. Germline values: CDR1 ENHRY, CDR2 SYGVKD. Trimming left V 6 bases short and J 0 bases short, with 9 bases between. CDR3 length: 14 amino acids. CDR3 DNA sequence: TGTGCCATCAGAAGACAGGACTCTGGAAACACCATATATTTT. Translation: CAIRRQDSGNTIYF.

This rearrangement joins TRBV19 to TRBJ2-1; perhaps TRBD1 as D (6 bases). The germline CDR1 and CDR2 sequences are LNHDA and SQIVND (reference sequence). The CDR3 runs 13 residues. Trimming shortened V by 6 bases and J by 7 bases, and 13 bases separated the two germline ends. This CDR3 is CASSDRSANEQFF. The DNA of the CDR3 is TGTGCCAGTAGCGACAGGTCCGCTAATGAGCAGTTCTTC. The full variable domain, completed using reference TRBV19 and TRBJ2-1, is DGGITQSPKYLFRKEGQNVTLSCEQNLNHDAMYWYRQDPGQGLRLIYYSQIVNDFQKGDIAEGYSVSREKKESFPLTVTSAQKNPTAFYLCASSDRSANEQFFGPGTRLTVL.

The chain has TRBV6-5 and TRBJ1-2; the D gene is possibly TRBD1 (5 bases). V was clipped by 3 bases and J by 1 base, with 12 bases between them. Germline V CDR1 and CDR2: MNHEY, SVGAGI. The CDR3 is made up of 15 amino acids. The CDR3 protein is CASSYTQGLNYGYTF. DNA of the CDR3: TGTGCCAGCAGTTATACCCAGGGCCTTAACTATGGCTACACCTTC.

The chain employs TRBV30 and TRBJ2-5; 13 bases line up with TRBD2. Trimming at V came to 1 base and at J to 1 base, leaving 6 bases not matched to a gene. The CDR3 is 17 residues long. From germline, CDR1 is GTSNPN and CDR2 SVGIG (reference sequence). CDR3 DNA sequence: TGTGCCTGGAGTGGCGGACTAGCGGGGGACATCCAAGAGACCCAGTACTTC. Protein product: CAWSGGLAGDIQETQYF.

CDR3 DNA: TGTGCCAGTAGTATCGGGAGGAGGGACCGCGGCGAGCAGTACTTC. Its translation: CASSIGRRDRGEQYF. The gene calls are TRBV19 and TRBJ2-7; 7 nucleotides align to TRBD2. The V and J ends lost 3 bases and 6 bases, in that order; junction bases with no gene match: 11. The germline V gene encodes CDR1 LNHDA and CDR2 SQIVND (reference sequence). This CDR3 region has 15 residues.

This chain connects TRBV9 to TRBJ2-2; D call uncertain. Germline V lookup: CDR1 SGDLS, CDR2 YYNGEE. Trimming took off 3 bases at V and 5 bases at J, with 17 bases between the two ends. The length of the CDR3 is 16 residues. CDR3 loop: CASSDDPGRLTGELFF. The CDR3 DNA is TGTGCCAGCAGCGATGACCCAGGAAGGTTGACCGGGGAGCTGTTTTTT. Filled out from reference TRBV9 and TRBJ2-2, the complete variable domain reads DSGVTQTPKHLITATGQRVTLRCSPRSGDLSVYWYQQSLDQGLQFLIQYYNGEERAKGNILERFSAQQFPDLHSELNLSSLELGDSALYFCASSDDPGRLTGELFFGEGSRLTVL.